The clone carrying this T cell receptor beta chain was counted only a few times. Its cognate antigen is unknown. The sample originates from a study of T-cell memory formation after mild COVID-19. Study-wide context: Largely donor-specific sequence clusters came from a couple of donors.

TCRdb fed the 5' RACE reads into MiXCR, producing one record per CDR3 protein. The sample lists 550,000 to 700,000 distinct CDR3 sequences, around 16% occurring once. J was trimmed by 4 bases and V by 3 bases; bases with no gene match: 6. Germline CDR1 reads SGHDN; CDR2 reads FVKESK. The CDR3 contains 16 residues. Study results and caveats: Among contracting clones, CD4+ were mainly CM/EM and CD8+ enriched in EMRA.

The genes are TRBV14 and TRBJ2-3; 11 positions agree with TRBD2. Sample: PBMCs or a T cell subset sorted from them (not recorded which). The source of this sequence is an adult woman who had mild COVID-19 (a few samples of this study predate the infection). Cell type and time point are not known. As DNA, the CDR3 is TGTGCCAGCAGCCATACTAGCGGGAGTTTCGCAGATACGCAGTATTTT. This sequence encodes CASSHTSGSFADTQYF.